These 26 T cell receptor beta chains were sequenced from one sample in a study of graft-versus-host responses after intestinal transplantation. Sequencing was performed with immunoSEQ multiplex PCR; in TCRdb, only in-frame clones are kept and a portion is missing. In the table there are about 94,000 clones, 75% to 95% of which are singletons. Their target antigens are unknown. The sample in question was unstimulated CD8+ T cells sorted from spleen or lymph node cells, obtained before intestinal transplant. Receptor source: a human donor who received an intestinal transplant.

V and J are TRBV4-1 and TRBJ1-1; no clear D. This CDR3 is built from 14 residues. Germline lookup yields CDR1 MGHRA and CDR2 YSYEKL. V shed 8 bases and J shed 0 bases, with 13 bases lying between them. The CDR3 DNA follows: TGCGCCAGCCGAGACACCCACGTGAACACTGAAGCTTTCTTT. This sequence encodes CASRDTHVNTEAFF.

The rearrangement joins TRBV7-9 to TRBJ2-1, with 14 bases that match TRBD2. From germline, CDR1 is SEHNR and CDR2 FQNEAQ (reference sequence). V lost 4 bases to trimming and J lost 8 bases; unmatched junction nucleotides: 4. CDR3 length: 15 amino acids. This CDR3 is CASSSRLAGGDEQFF. The CDR3 coding sequence is TGTGCCAGCAGCTCAAGACTAGCGGGAGGGGATGAGCAGTTCTTC. Supplemented by reference TRBV7-9 and TRBJ2-1, the full variable domain reads DTGVSQNPRHKITKRGQNVTFRCDPISEHNRLYWYRQTLGQGPEFLTYFQNEAQLEKSRLLSDRFSAERPKGSFSTLEIQRTEQGDSAMYLCASSSRLAGGDEQFFGPGTRLTVL.

This clone appeared a single time. V usage is TRBV7-9 and J usage is TRBJ2-7; the match to TRBD1 covers 7 bases. The V gene's germline CDR1 is SEHNR and CDR2 FQNEAQ (reference sequence). V was pared by 5 bases and J by 2 bases, with 12 bases of the junction left unmatched. The CDR3 sequence is 16 residues long. Here the CDR3 DNA reads TGTGCCAGCAGCGACAGAGGTGGGACAGACCCCTACGAGCAGTACTTC. It is translated as CASSDRGGTDPYEQYF.

This sequence joins TRBV9 and TRBJ2-1, with 14 nucleotides matching TRBD2. The germline gives CDR1 SGDLS, CDR2 YYNGEE. CDR3 size: 19 residues. V was pared by 3 bases and J by 3 bases, with 11 bases of the junction left unmatched. CDR3: CASSALGGTSGSLYNEQFF. The CDR3 DNA sequence: TGTGCCAGCAGCGCGTTGGGGGGGACTAGCGGGAGCCTCTACAATGAGCAGTTCTTC.

This chain connects TRBV19 to TRBJ1-1; TRBD1 might be the D (5 bases). The V gene's germline CDR1 is LNHDA and CDR2 SQIVND (reference sequence). The CDR3 spans 13 residues. The V gene lost 7 bases and the J gene lost 1 base, with 10 bases spanning the gap. DNA of the CDR3: TGTGCCAGTATACCAGGGCCGAACACTGAAGCTTTCTTT. Protein product: CASIPGPNTEAFF.

J is TRBJ2-2 and V is TRBV19; possibly TRBD2 for D (6 bases). The CDR3 covers 15 residues. The germline V gene encodes CDR1 LNHDA and CDR2 SQIVND (reference sequence). V lost 3 bases to trimming and J lost 1 base, with 9 bases between them. CDR3 sequence (DNA): TGTGCCAGTAGTATGGGTAGCGGGAACACCGGGGAGCTGTTTTTT. It specifies CASSMGSGNTGELFF. Filled out from reference TRBV19 and TRBJ2-2, the complete variable domain reads DGGITQSPKYLFRKEGQNVTLSCEQNLNHDAMYWYRQDPGQGLRLIYYSQIVNDFQKGDIAEGYSVSREKKESFPLTVTSAQKNPTAFYLCASSMGSGNTGELFFGEGSRLTVL.

CDR3: CASSEAGTGGMDEQFF. CDR3 sequence (DNA): TGTGCCAGCAGTGAGGCCGGGACAGGGGGCATGGATGAGCAGTTCTTC. This rearrangement joins TRBV6-1 to TRBJ2-1; TRBD1 aligns across 12 bases. J lost 8 bases, V lost 3 bases, and 8 bases had no gene match. The CDR3 is 16 residues long. Germline lookup yields CDR1 MNHNS and CDR2 SASEGT.

The J gene is TRBJ2-1, the V gene TRBV19, with a tentative D call TRBD2 (5 bases). The CDR3 contains 14 residues. CDR1 and CDR2 (germline): LNHDA, SQIVND (reference sequence). Trimming shortened V by 5 bases and J by 6 bases, and 14 bases separated the two germline ends. Here the CDR3 reads CASSPGNLFNEQFF. The DNA of the CDR3 is TGTGCCAGTAGTCCGGGGAACCTCTTCAATGAGCAGTTCTTC. Using reference TRBV19 and TRBJ2-1 for the parts outside the CDR3, the full variable domain is DGGITQSPKYLFRKEGQNVTLSCEQNLNHDAMYWYRQDPGQGLRLIYYSQIVNDFQKGDIAEGYSVSREKKESFPLTVTSAQKNPTAFYLCASSPGNLFNEQFFGPGTRLTVL.

V is TRBV15 and J is TRBJ1-5; weak D call: TRBD1 (5 bases). The length of the CDR3 is 17 residues. V lost 4 bases, J lost 9 bases, and 25 bases lay in between. From germline, CDR1 is LNHNV and CDR2 YYDKDF (reference sequence). DNA for the CDR3: TGTGCCACCAGCACCCGACGGAGGGACCTTGGCCTTCGGCCCCAGCATTTT. Amino acids: CATSTRRRDLGLRPQHF.

The V gene is TRBV6-1, the J gene TRBJ1-6, with D uncertain. The germline V gene has CDR1 MNHNS and CDR2 SASEGT. V lost 2 bases and J 4 bases, leaving 15 bases between the germline ends. This CDR3 has 17 residues. CDR3 nucleotide sequence: TGTGCCAGCAGTGAAAATCCACTAACCTCGTATAATTCACCCCTCCACTTT. The encoded protein is CASSENPLTSYNSPLHF.

The genes are TRBV2 and TRBJ2-5; 11 bases are a match to TRBD2. J lost 11 bases, V lost 6 bases, and 14 bases had no gene match. This CDR3 has 15 residues. From germline, CDR1 is SNHLY and CDR2 FYNNEI. The CDR3 protein is CASSGGTSGLLEQYF. In nucleotides, the CDR3 is TGTGCCAGCAGCGGAGGGACTAGCGGACTCTTAGAGCAGTACTTC.

J is TRBJ2-7 and V is TRBV5-1; TRBD2 agrees at 8 bases. The CDR3 sequence is 14 residues long. Germline trimming cut 2 bases from V and 5 bases from J; bases unmatched to any gene: 6. Germline CDR1 reads SGHRS; CDR2 reads YFSETQ. This CDR3 reads CASSFGGGIDEQYF. The CDR3, as DNA: TGCGCCAGCAGCTTCGGGGGGGGTATCGACGAGCAGTACTTC. The complete variable domain, with remaining parts taken from reference TRBV5-1 and TRBJ2-7, reads KAGVTQTPRYLIKTRGQQVTLSCSPISGHRSVSWYQQTPGQGLQFLFEYFSETQRNKGNFPGRFSGRQFSNSRSEMNVSTLELGDSALYLCASSFGGGIDEQYFGPGTRLTVT.

This chain connects TRBV27 to TRBJ2-1; 7 positions agree with TRBD1. This CDR3 contains 15 residues. Trimming removed 0 bases from V and 5 bases from J; junction bases left unmatched: 4. Germline CDR1 reads MNHEY; CDR2 reads SMNVEV (reference sequence). CDR3 in DNA: TGTGCCAGCAGTTTATCAGGGGGCGCCCACAATGAGCAGTTCTTC. This codes for CASSLSGGAHNEQFF.

The rearrangement uses TRBV6-6 and TRBJ1-5; 10 bases map to TRBD1. J lost 5 bases, V lost 4 bases, and 8 bases had no gene match. This CDR3 contains 16 residues. CDR1 and CDR2 from the germline V gene are MNHNY and SVGAGI (reference sequence). The DNA of the CDR3 is TGTGCCAGCAGTTGGGGGACAGGGGAGGGAGATCAGCCCCAGCATTTT. Translation gives CASSWGTGEGDQPQHF.

This clone was observed a single time. The rearrangement joins TRBV5-6 to TRBJ2-5; 9 positions match TRBD1. V lost 5 bases to trimming and J lost 4 bases; unmatched junction nucleotides: 3. The germline V gene encodes CDR1 SGHDT and CDR2 YYEEEE. The CDR3 consists of 13 residues. In nucleotides, the CDR3 is TGTGCCAGCAGATCGACAGGGGGAGAGACCCAGTACTTC. This encodes CASRSTGGETQYF.

Comment on this clone: In the same sample, other DNA sequences code for this CDR3. Here the CDR3 DNA reads TGTGCCAGTAGTATTGGCGGGGGTTCCTACGAGCAGTACTTC. Translated, it gives CASSIGGGSYEQYF. The rearrangement links TRBV19 to TRBJ2-7; 7 nucleotides align to TRBD2. The CDR3 contains 14 residues. Germline V CDR1 and CDR2: LNHDA, SQIVND (reference sequence). The trim removed 3 bases at V and 1 base at J, leaving 3 bases unmatched.

The chain has TRBV19 and TRBJ1-5, with D unresolved. The germline gives CDR1 LNHDA, CDR2 SQIVND (reference sequence). The CDR3 consists of 13 residues. The CDR3 is CGAAEGPWQPQHF. Written as DNA, the CDR3 is TGTGGGGCCGCGGAGGGCCCATGGCAGCCCCAGCATTTT.

The chain carries TRBV27 and TRBJ2-3, with D maybe TRBD2 (5 bases). CDR3 size: 17 residues. Trimming removed 4 bases from V and 1 base from J, with 18 bases in between. CDR1 and CDR2 from the germline V gene are MNHEY and SMNVEV (reference sequence). The CDR3 DNA sequence: TGTGCCAGCAGTTCGCGTCGGGAAGCACCCCGCACAGATACGCAGTATTTT. Protein sequence: CASSSRREAPRTDTQYF.

The J gene is TRBJ1-1, the V gene TRBV28; D is uncertain. CDR1 is MDHEN, CDR2 SYDVKM, per germline. The CDR3 extends over 13 amino acids. Deletions cut 2 bases from V and 4 bases from J, with 8 bases between. CDR3 in DNA: TGTGCCAGCAGTTTAGGAGTGGCCACTGAAGCTTTCTTT. It translates to CASSLGVATEAFF.

The chain couples TRBV6-1 to TRBJ2-1; 11 bases match TRBD1. CDR1 and CDR2 (germline): MNHNS, SASEGT. V shed 2 bases and J 1 base; nucleotides not matched to a gene: 13. The CDR3 totals 20 residues. CDR3 coding DNA: TGTGCCAGCAGTGAAAGTATCAAATGGACAGGGGGCTCATCCTACAATGAGCAGTTCTTC. Its translation is CASSESIKWTGGSSYNEQFF.

This chain links TRBV6-6 with TRBJ2-3, with D possibly matching TRBD2 (6 bases). The CDR3 consists of 15 residues. Germline-derived CDR1 and CDR2 are MNHNY and SVGAGI (reference sequence). Trimming left V 4 bases short and J 3 bases short, with 14 bases between. CDR3 region: CASSSPLGGTDTQYF. The CDR3 DNA reads TGTGCCAGCAGTTCCCCCCTCGGGGGTACAGATACGCAGTATTTT.

The J gene is TRBJ1-2, the V gene TRBV4-1; 12 nucleotides agree with TRBD1. Germline lookup yields CDR1 MGHRA and CDR2 YSYEKL. V lost 1 base to trimming and J lost 4 bases; unmatched junction nucleotides: 10. The CDR3 loop spans 18 amino acids. CDR3 residues: CASSQGGTGGGVPYGYTF. As DNA, the CDR3 is TGCGCCAGCAGCCAAGGCGGGACAGGGGGCGGTGTCCCCTATGGCTACACCTTC.

The chain recombines TRBV2 with TRBJ1-1, with 8 bases that match TRBD1. Trimming at V came to 5 bases and at J to 2 bases, leaving 4 bases not matched to a gene. The CDR3 contains 14 residues. Germline V gene lookup returns CDR1 SNHLY and CDR2 FYNNEI. Written as DNA, the CDR3 is TGTGCCAGCAGTCTGCAGGGGGCAAACACTGAAGCTTTCTTT. This encodes CASSLQGANTEAFF.

The chain recombines TRBV15 with TRBJ1-6; D is unresolved. Germline V gene lookup returns CDR1 LNHNV and CDR2 YYDKDF (reference sequence). V lost 6 bases and J lost 6, with 12 bases in between. This CDR3 has 14 amino acids. The chain's CDR3 is CATSEIQANSPLHF. The CDR3 region has the DNA TGTGCCACCAGTGAAATTCAGGCTAATTCACCCCTCCACTTT.

The chain recombines TRBV29-1 with TRBJ2-7; possible D gene TRBD2, 5 bases. The germline V gene encodes CDR1 SQVTM and CDR2 ANQGSEA. V was clipped by 6 bases and J by 5 bases, with 17 bases between them. This CDR3 has 13 amino acids. The CDR3 here is CSVLWGVTDEQYF. The CDR3 bases are TGCAGCGTACTCTGGGGAGTGACGGACGAGCAGTACTTC.

The CDR3 bases are TGTGCCAGTATCGGACTCCGGAGGGATGGCTACACCTTC. It specifies CASIGLRRDGYTF. The chain carries TRBV19 and TRBJ1-2; D call uncertain. V was trimmed by 7 bases and J by 6 bases, leaving 15 bases between them. Germline CDR1 LNHDA, CDR2 SQIVND (reference sequence). The length of the CDR3 is 13 residues.